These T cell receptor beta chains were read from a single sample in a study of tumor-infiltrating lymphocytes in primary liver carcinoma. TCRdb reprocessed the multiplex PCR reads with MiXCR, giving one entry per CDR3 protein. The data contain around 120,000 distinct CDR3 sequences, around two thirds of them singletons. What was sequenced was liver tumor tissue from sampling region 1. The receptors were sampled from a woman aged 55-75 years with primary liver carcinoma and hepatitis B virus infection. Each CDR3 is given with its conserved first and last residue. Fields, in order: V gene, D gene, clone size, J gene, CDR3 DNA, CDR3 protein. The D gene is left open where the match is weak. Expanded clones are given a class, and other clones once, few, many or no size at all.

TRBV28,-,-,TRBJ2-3,TGTGCCAGCAGGTCACCCCGGGATTTTCGTAGCACAGATACGCAGTATTTT,CASRSPRDFRSTDTQYF
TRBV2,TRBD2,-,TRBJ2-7,TGTGCCACTCAGACTAGCGGGAGGGCCGTGCAGTACTTC,CATQTSGRAVQYF
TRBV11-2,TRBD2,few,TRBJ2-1,TGTGCCAGCAGCAGGAGACTAGCGGGAGGTCCGGGCGATGGGCAGTTCTTC,CASSRRLAGGPGDGQFF
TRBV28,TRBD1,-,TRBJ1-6,TGTGCCAGCAGTTTACCGGGACAGGTTAATTCACCCCTCCACTTT,CASSLPGQVNSPLHF
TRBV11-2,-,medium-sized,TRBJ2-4,TGTGCCAGCAGCTTTAACGGGAGAAACATTCAGTACTTC,CASSFNGRNIQYF
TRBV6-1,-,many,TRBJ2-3,TGTGCCAGCAGTGATTTGCCCACACCCGCAAATACGCAGTATTTT,CASSDLPTPANTQYF
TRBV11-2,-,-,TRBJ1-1,TGTGCAAGCAGCTTCTCACTGGGGCCGAACACTGAAGCTTTCTTT,CASSFSLGPNTEAFF
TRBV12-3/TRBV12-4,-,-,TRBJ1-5,TGTGCCAGTAGTCCCGACGGGATTAGCAGTCAGCCCCAGCATTTT,CASSPDGISSQPQHF
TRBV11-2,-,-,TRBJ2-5,TGTGCCAGCAGCGCCACCCGGATAGAAGAGACCCAGTACTTT,CASSATRIEETQYF
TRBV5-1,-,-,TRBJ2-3,TGCGCCAGCAGCTTTGCCCAGCGGGGCACAGATACGCAGTATTTT,CASSFAQRGTDTQYF
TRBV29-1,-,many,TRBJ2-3,TGCAGCGGTCATACAGGTGGGAGCACAGATACGCAGTATTTT,CSGHTGGSTDTQYF
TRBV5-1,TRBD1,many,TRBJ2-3,TGCGCCAGCATAGGACAGGGGGCACCATATACGCAGTATTTT,CASIGQGAPYTQYF
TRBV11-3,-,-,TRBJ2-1,TGTGCCAGCGGCTTACTGGACCCCGGCAATGAGAAGTTCTTC,CASGLLDPGNEKFF
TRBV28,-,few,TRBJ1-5,TGTGCCAGCAGTTTTTTTTCACACTATAGCAATCAGCCCCAGCATTTT,CASSFFSHYSNQPQHF
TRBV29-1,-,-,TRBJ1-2,TGCAGCGTTGCCCCGGGGACGGGCGCTCGCAGCTACACCTTC,CSVAPGTGARSYTF
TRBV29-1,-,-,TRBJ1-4,TGCAGCATCGCTTTCCCCGACTCCGGGCCAGGGAGGGAACTGTTTTTT,CSIAFPDSGPGRELFF
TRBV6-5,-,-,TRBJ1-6,TGTGCCAGCAGGGGCCAGGAGGCATTGATCGTGGCATCCCTCCACTTT,CASRGQEALIVASLHF
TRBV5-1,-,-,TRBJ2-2,TGCGCCAGCAGCTTAGGAGGGAGTGGCACCGGGGAGCTGTTTTTT,CASSLGGSGTGELFF
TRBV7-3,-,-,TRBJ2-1,TGTGCCAGCAGCTTGATGGCTATCCCTTCCTACAATGAGCAGTTCTTC,CASSLMAIPSYNEQFF
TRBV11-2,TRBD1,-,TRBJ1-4,TGTGCCAGCAGCGGTAGGACAGGGAGATTTGGAGATAGTGAAAAACTGTTTTTT,CASSGRTGRFGDSEKLFF
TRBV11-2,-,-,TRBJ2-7,TGTGCCAGCAGCCATGAGACATCGACAGGCATCGGCTACGAGCAGTACTTC,CASSHETSTGIGYEQYF
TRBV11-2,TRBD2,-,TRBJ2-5,TGTGTCAGCAGCCACCAACTAGCGGGAGCGGGGACCCAGTACTTC,CVSSHQLAGAGTQYF
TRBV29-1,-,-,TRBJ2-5,TGCAGTGCGTATTCGGGATTTCAAGAGACCCAGCACTTC,CSAYSGFQETQHF
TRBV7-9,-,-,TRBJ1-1,TGTGCCGGCAGCTTAGGCAGGGACACTGAAACTTTCTTT,CAGSLGRDTETFF
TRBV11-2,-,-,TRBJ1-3,TGTGCCAGCATCTTTCCAAGGGGAAACACCATATATTTT,CASIFPRGNTIYF
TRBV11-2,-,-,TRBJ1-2,TGTGCCAGCAGGTCGATACAGGGAACGGGCTATGGCTACACCTTC,CASRSIQGTGYGYTF
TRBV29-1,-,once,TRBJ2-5,TGCAGCGTTGAGGCGTGGCAGGGTAGGGAGACCCTGTACTTC,CSVEAWQGRETLYF
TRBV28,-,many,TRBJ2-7,TGTGCCAGCAGTTCGACAGGAGCCTCATACTACGAGCAGTACTTC,CASSSTGASYYEQYF